This TCR beta chain was retrieved from a study of cytomegalovirus exposure and HLA in healthy donors. Primers for the PCR totalled 60 Vbeta and 13 Jbeta. Some clones are missing from TCRdb's copy, which holds only in-frame ones; the method was immunoSEQ multiplex PCR. Of around 120,000 clones listed, more than 80% were seen once; the top ten hold over 2.5%. Sampled while nominally healthy, donors likely had unrecorded immune exposures. The CDR3 covers 17 residues. Germline V gives CDR1 SGHRS, CDR2 YFSETQ. Trimming at V came to 3 bases and at J to 5 bases, leaving 10 bases not matched to a gene. Material for sequencing was PBMCs. This rearrangement joins TRBV5-1 to TRBJ2-5, with 13 nucleotides matching TRBD2. The receptor comes from a male donor in good health and CMV-seronegative. The CDR3 DNA reads TGCGCCAGCAGCTCAGGACTAGCGGGAGTTCCACTGGAGACCCAGTACTTC. Translated: CASSSGLAGVPLETQYF.